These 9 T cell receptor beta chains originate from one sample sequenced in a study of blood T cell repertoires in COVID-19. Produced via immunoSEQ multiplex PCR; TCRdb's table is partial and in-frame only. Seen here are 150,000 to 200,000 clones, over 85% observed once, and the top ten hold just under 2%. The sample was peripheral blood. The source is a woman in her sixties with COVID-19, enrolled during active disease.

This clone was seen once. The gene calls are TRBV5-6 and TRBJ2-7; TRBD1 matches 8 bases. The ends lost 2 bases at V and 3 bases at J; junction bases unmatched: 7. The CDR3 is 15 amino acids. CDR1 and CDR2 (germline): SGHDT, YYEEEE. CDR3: CASSFFLDRGYEQYF. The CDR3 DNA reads TGTGCCAGCAGCTTCTTTTTAGACAGGGGCTACGAGCAGTACTTC.

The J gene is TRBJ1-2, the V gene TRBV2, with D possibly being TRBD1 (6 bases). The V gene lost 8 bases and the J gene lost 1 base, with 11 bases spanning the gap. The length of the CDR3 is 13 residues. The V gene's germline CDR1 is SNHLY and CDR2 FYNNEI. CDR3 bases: TGTGCCAGCGCAGGGGCCATTAACTATGGCTACACCTTC. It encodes CASAGAINYGYTF.

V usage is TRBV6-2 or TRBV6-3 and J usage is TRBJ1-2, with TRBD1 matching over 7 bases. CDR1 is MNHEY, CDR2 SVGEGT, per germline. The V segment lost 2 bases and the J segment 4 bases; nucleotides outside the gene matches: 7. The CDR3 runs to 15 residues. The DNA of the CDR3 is TGTGCCAGCAGTTACACCGACAGGGACTTCTATGGCTACACCTTC. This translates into CASSYTDRDFYGYTF.

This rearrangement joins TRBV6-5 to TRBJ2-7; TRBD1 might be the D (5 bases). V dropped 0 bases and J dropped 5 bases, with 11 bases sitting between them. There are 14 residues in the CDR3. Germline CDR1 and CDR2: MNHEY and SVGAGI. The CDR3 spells CASSYSVQGNEQYF. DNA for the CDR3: TGTGCCAGCAGTTACTCGGTTCAGGGTAACGAGCAGTACTTC.

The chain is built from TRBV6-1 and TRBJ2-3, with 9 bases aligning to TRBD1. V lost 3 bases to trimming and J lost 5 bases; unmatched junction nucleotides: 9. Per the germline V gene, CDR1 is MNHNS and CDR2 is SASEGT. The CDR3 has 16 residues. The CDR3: CASSDRGNRGQDTQYF. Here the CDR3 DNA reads TGTGCCAGCAGTGACCGTGGGAACAGGGGGCAAGATACGCAGTATTTT.

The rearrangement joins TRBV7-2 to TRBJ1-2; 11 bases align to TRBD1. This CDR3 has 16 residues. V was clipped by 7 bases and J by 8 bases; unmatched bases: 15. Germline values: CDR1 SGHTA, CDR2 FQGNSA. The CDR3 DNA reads TGTGCCAGCACCCGGACAGGGGGCGTCCGACAATCGGGCTACACCTTC. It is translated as CASTRTGGVRQSGYTF.

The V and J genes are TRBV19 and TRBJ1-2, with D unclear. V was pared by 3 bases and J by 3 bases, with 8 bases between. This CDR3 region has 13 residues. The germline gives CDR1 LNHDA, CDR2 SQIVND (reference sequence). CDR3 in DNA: TGTGCCAGTAGTATCCAGGTGGACTATGGCTACACCTTC. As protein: CASSIQVDYGYTF.

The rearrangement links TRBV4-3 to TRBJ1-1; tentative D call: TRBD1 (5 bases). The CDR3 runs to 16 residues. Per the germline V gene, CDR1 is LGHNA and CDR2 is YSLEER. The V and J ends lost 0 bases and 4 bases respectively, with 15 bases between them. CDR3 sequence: CASSQDSKGYSTEAFF. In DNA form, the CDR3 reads TGCGCCAGCAGCCAAGACTCTAAGGGGTATAGCACTGAAGCTTTCTTT.

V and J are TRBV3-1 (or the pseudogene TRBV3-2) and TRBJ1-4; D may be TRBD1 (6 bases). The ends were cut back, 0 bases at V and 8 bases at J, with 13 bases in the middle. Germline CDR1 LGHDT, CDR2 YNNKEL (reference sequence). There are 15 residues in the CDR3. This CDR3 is CASSQDTGSGEKLFF. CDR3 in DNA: TGTGCCAGCAGCCAAGATACAGGGTCCGGGGAAAAACTGTTTTTT.